This passage covers 10 T cell receptor beta chains from one sample sequenced in a study of blood T cell repertoires in COVID-19. Only in-frame clones appear in the TCRdb table, and some are missing; sequencing was by immunoSEQ multiplex PCR. Among 110,000 or so clones listed, roughly 85% were seen once. Sequenced input: peripheral blood. The receptors stem from a human donor in a cohort sampled during active COVID-19.

The table lists this clone with a few counts. The chain has TRBV6-5 and TRBJ1-2, with 8 bases fitting TRBD1. V lost 2 bases, J lost 6 bases, and 2 bases stayed unmatched. Germline CDR1 reads MNHEY; CDR2 reads SVGAGI. The CDR3 is 13 amino acids. The DNA of the CDR3 is TGTGCCAGCAGTTACCAGGGGGCAGATGGCTACACCTTC. Translation: CASSYQGADGYTF.

V is TRBV29-1 and J is TRBJ2-7, with D tentatively TRBD2 (5 bases). CDR1 SQVTM and CDR2 ANQGSEA come from the germline V gene. The CDR3 spans 14 residues. Trimming removed 6 bases at V and 0 bases at J, with 15 bases between. The CDR3 bases are TGCAGCGTGGCGACTACCTCGAGCTCCTACGAGCAGTACTTC. Encoded protein: CSVATTSSSYEQYF.

The chain links TRBV12-3 or TRBV12-4 to TRBJ2-7; no clear D gene. The CDR3 contains 12 residues. Trimming took off 5 bases at V and 6 bases at J, with 11 bases between the two ends. Written as DNA, the CDR3 is TGTGCCAGCAGTCTTTACTCCGCCGAGCAGTACTTC. Translation: CASSLYSAEQYF.

This chain joins TRBV6-5 and TRBJ2-3; D is perhaps TRBD1 (5 bases). This CDR3 comprises 15 residues. Germline V CDR1 and CDR2: MNHEY, SVGAGI. The V end lost 0 bases, the J end lost 0 bases, and 7 bases lay between the germline ends. The CDR3 region has the DNA TGTGCCAGCAGTTACTCGACAGCTAGCACAGATACGCAGTATTTT. Encoded protein: CASSYSTASTDTQYF.

The V and J genes are TRBV5-4 and TRBJ2-7; weak D call: TRBD2 (5 bases). Looked up from germline, CDR1 is SGHNT and CDR2 is YYREEE (reference sequence). Trimming left V 4 bases short and J 7 bases short, with 15 bases between. This CDR3 is 13 amino acids long. This CDR3 reads CASSSGGRAEQYF. DNA of the CDR3: TGTGCCAGCAGCAGCGGCGGGCGGGCAGAGCAGTACTTC.

The chain uses TRBV28 and TRBJ2-7; maybe TRBD1 (5 bases). V shed 5 bases and J shed 3 bases, with 8 bases lying between them. Germline V CDR1 and CDR2: MDHEN, SYDVKM. The CDR3 has 12 amino acids. CDR3 sequence reads: CASSPQGYEQYF. CDR3 in DNA: TGTGCCAGCAGTCCCCAGGGCTACGAGCAGTACTTC.

The V call is TRBV7-9, the J call TRBJ2-7, with a possible D match to TRBD1 (6 bases). V was clipped by 3 bases and J by 5 bases, with 14 bases between them. The CDR3 is made up of 14 amino acids. Germline V lookup: CDR1 SEHNR, CDR2 FQNEAQ (reference sequence). The CDR3 loop reads CASSFVGARHEQYF. CDR3 DNA: TGTGCCAGCAGCTTCGTGGGGGCGCGACACGAGCAGTACTTC.

V usage is TRBV14 and J usage is TRBJ2-7, with 11 bases matching TRBD1. CDR1 and CDR2 from the germline V gene are SGHDN and FVKESK. The V and J ends lost 5 bases and 3 bases, in that order; junction bases with no gene match: 6. The CDR3 consists of 15 residues. The CDR3: CASSAGGTGGYEQYF. The CDR3 DNA reads TGTGCCAGCAGCGCGGGCGGGACAGGGGGCTACGAGCAGTACTTC. Combining the CDR3 with reference TRBV14 and TRBJ2-7 gives the whole variable domain EAGVTQFPSHSVIEKGQTVTLRCDPISGHDNLYWYRRVMGKEIKFLLHFVKESKQDESGMPNNRFLAERTGGTYSTLKVQPAELEDSGVYFCASSAGGTGGYEQYFGPGTRLTVT.

This rearrangement joins TRBV5-1 to TRBJ1-2; possible D gene TRBD1, 5 bases. V was trimmed by 0 bases and J by 7 bases, leaving 22 bases between them. Germline CDR1 and CDR2: SGHRS and YFSETQ. This CDR3 is 17 amino acids long. In DNA, the CDR3 is TGCGCCAGCAGCTTGGGACAATCCGCGGGACTCCAGAGTGGCTACACCTTC. It yields the protein CASSLGQSAGLQSGYTF.

This chain uses TRBV19 with TRBJ1-1, with D tentatively TRBD1 (6 bases). The CDR3 runs to 16 residues. V gave up 4 bases and J gave up 11 bases, with 26 bases separating them. The germline V gene encodes CDR1 LNHDA and CDR2 SQIVND (reference sequence). Here the CDR3 reads CASSTAAYRSPRGAFF. The CDR3 DNA sequence: TGTGCCAGTAGTACCGCCGCCTACCGCTCTCCAAGGGGGGCTTTCTTT. The full variable domain, in which reference TRBV19 and TRBJ1-1 provide the parts outside the CDR3, is DGGITQSPKYLFRKEGQNVTLSCEQNLNHDAMYWYRQDPGQGLRLIYYSQIVNDFQKGDIAEGYSVSREKKESFPLTVTSAQKNPTAFYLCASSTAAYRSPRGAFFGQGTRLTVV.